These 27 T cell receptor beta chains were all obtained from the same sample, sequenced in a study of patients and donors after allogeneic stem cell transplantation. TCRdb recomputed calls from the RT-PCR reads with MiXCR, one row per CDR3 protein. The repertoire holds hundreds of thousands of distinct CDR3 sequences, 16% seen once, with less than 8% in the top ten. What was sequenced was blood, either unsorted or a sorted T cell fraction (not recorded which). Every receptor here comes from a human donor who was either an allogeneic HSCT recipient or a stem cell or donor lymphocyte infusion donor (not recorded which). It is not recorded whose cells these are; they may come from a transplant donor.

The table lists this clonotype with a few counts. V and J are TRBV2 and TRBJ2-7; D gene unclear. V was shortened by 5 bases and J by 4 bases, with 9 bases between the two germline ends. The CDR3 consists of 12 residues. The germline gives CDR1 SNHLY, CDR2 FYNNEI. The CDR3 region has the DNA TGTGCCAGCAGTCTATCATGGTACGAGCAGTACTTC. Amino acid sequence: CASSLSWYEQYF. The full variable domain, completed using reference TRBV2 and TRBJ2-7, is EPEVTQTPSHQVTQMGQEVILRCVPISNHLYFYWYRQILGQKVEFLVSFYNNEISEKSEIFDDQFSVERPDGSNFTLKIRSTKLEDSAMYFCASSLSWYEQYFGPGTRLTVT.

V and J are TRBV7-9 and TRBJ1-4; D is unclear. Germline CDR1 is SEHNR and CDR2 is FQNEAQ (reference sequence). V dropped 2 bases and J dropped 7 bases, with 2 bases sitting between them. The CDR3 is 11 residues long. CDR3 in amino acids: CASSLSEKLFF. The DNA of the CDR3 is TGTGCCAGCAGCTTATCTGAAAAACTGTTTTTT. Full variable domain (rest looked up from reference TRBV7-9 and TRBJ1-4): DTGVSQNPRHKITKRGQNVTFRCDPISEHNRLYWYRQTLGQGPEFLTYFQNEAQLEKSRLLSDRFSAERPKGSFSTLEIQRTEQGDSAMYLCASSLSEKLFFGSGTQLSVL.

The chain carries TRBV4-3 and TRBJ2-3, with 10 bases aligning to TRBD2. The CDR3 runs 16 residues. CDR1 and CDR2 (germline): LGHNA, YSLEER. Trimming at V came to 4 bases and at J to 1 base, leaving 5 bases not matched to a gene. CDR3 coding DNA: TGCGCCAGCAGCCGAGGAACTAGCGGGGGCACAGATACGCAGTATTTT. Translating gives CASSRGTSGGTDTQYF.

The table lists this clonotype with a few counts. The CDR3 DNA sequence: TGTGCCAGCAACTCAGGGGATAGCAATCAGCCCCAGCATTTT. It is translated as CASNSGDSNQPQHF. The V call is TRBV6-1, the J call TRBJ1-5, with D possibly matching TRBD1 (6 bases). This CDR3 spans 14 amino acids. CDR1 is MNHNS, CDR2 SASEGT, per germline. V shed 7 bases and J shed 0 bases, with 10 bases lying between them.

The CDR3 reads CASSRGQTNYYEQYF. CDR3 in DNA: TGTGCCAGCAGCCGCGGACAGACGAATTACTACGAGCAGTACTTC. This rearrangement joins TRBV6-1 to TRBJ2-7; possible D gene TRBD1, 6 bases. The CDR3 has 15 residues. The germline V gene encodes CDR1 MNHNS and CDR2 SASEGT. Trimming removed 6 bases from V and 3 bases from J, with 18 bases in between.

The chain recombines TRBV10-3 with TRBJ1-5; tentatively, D is TRBD1 (5 bases). CDR3 size: 16 residues. Trimming shortened V by 2 bases and J by 2 bases, and 13 bases separated the two germline ends. Germline V lookup: CDR1 ENHRY, CDR2 SYGVKD. The CDR3 reads CAISETGIGGNQPQHF. The CDR3 nucleotides read TGTGCCATCAGTGAGACAGGTATTGGGGGCAATCAGCCCCAGCATTTT.

The chain uses TRBV6-2 or TRBV6-3 and TRBJ2-7; a possible D gene is TRBD1 (5 bases). V lost 4 bases, J lost 3 bases, and 13 bases lay in between. Germline loops: CDR1 MNHEY, CDR2 SVGEGT. The CDR3 totals 14 residues. The CDR3: CASSFSRVGYEQYF. The CDR3 region has the DNA TGTGCCAGCAGTTTCTCCAGGGTTGGCTACGAGCAGTACTTC.

In its sample, this clonotype was seen a few times. The V gene is TRBV5-4, the J gene TRBJ2-1; 9 nucleotides match TRBD2. The V and J ends lost 6 bases and 8 bases, in that order; junction bases with no gene match: 15. The germline gives CDR1 SGHNT, CDR2 YYREEE (reference sequence). The CDR3 is made up of 16 amino acids. The CDR3 DNA reads as TGTGCCAGCACCCCCCGCGGTAGCGGGAGTACCTATGAGCAGTTCTTC. Protein product: CASTPRGSGSTYEQFF.

This clonotype was seen ten or more times. This chain uses TRBV29-1 with TRBJ2-2; TRBD2 might be the D (6 bases). The CDR3 consists of 12 residues. V was pared by 6 bases and J by 7 bases, with 12 bases between. Germline CDR1 reads SQVTM; CDR2 reads ANQGSEA. CDR3 coding DNA: TGCAGCGTGCTGGCCGGGGGCGGGGAGCTGTTTTTT. Translated, it gives CSVLAGGGELFF.

This clonotype has a handful of counts. The chain couples TRBV11-3 to TRBJ2-7; the match to TRBD1 covers 9 bases. Germline loops: CDR1 SGHNT, CDR2 YENEEA. CDR3 size: 17 residues. The trim removed 5 bases at V and 2 bases at J, leaving 13 bases unmatched. CDR3 DNA: TGTGCCAGCAGCCCCGGGACAGGGAGGTCCTCCACCTACGAGCAGTACTTC. Protein: CASSPGTGRSSTYEQYF.

The chain combines TRBV5-1 with TRBJ2-7; a weak D match, TRBD1 (6 bases). This CDR3 has 15 residues. The V and J ends lost 0 bases and 2 bases respectively, with 12 bases between them. CDR1 is SGHRS and CDR2 is YFSETQ in the germline V gene. The DNA for the CDR3 is TGCGCCAGCAGCTTGGTTCCGGGACAAGCCTACGAGCAGTACTTC. As protein: CASSLVPGQAYEQYF.

The rearrangement joins TRBV29-1 to TRBJ2-1; TRBD1 is a possible D gene (6 bases). CDR1 SQVTM and CDR2 ANQGSEA come from the germline V gene. The CDR3 loop spans 15 amino acids. The V end was cut by 3 bases, the J end by 7 bases, with 19 bases between. The CDR3 sequence: CSVDTRQELGNEQFF. The CDR3 DNA follows: TGCAGCGTTGATACCAGACAGGAACTAGGGAATGAGCAGTTCTTC.

In its sample, this clonotype was seen a few times. The chain has TRBV9 and TRBJ1-2, with D possibly matching TRBD1 (5 bases). CDR3 length: 14 residues. Looked up from germline, CDR1 is SGDLS and CDR2 is YYNGEE. Trimming removed 0 bases at V and 7 bases at J, with 13 bases between. CDR3 bases: TGTGCCAGCAGCGTAGGCAGGGCGAAAACTGGCTACACCTTC. Amino acid sequence: CASSVGRAKTGYTF. Full variable domain (rest looked up from reference TRBV9 and TRBJ1-2): DSGVTQTPKHLITATGQRVTLRCSPRSGDLSVYWYQQSLDQGLQFLIQYYNGEERAKGNILERFSAQQFPDLHSELNLSSLELGDSALYFCASSVGRAKTGYTFGSGTRLTVV.

This clonotype has a count of ten or more. The chain recombines TRBV7-9 with TRBJ2-1, with 7 bases aligning to TRBD1. The V and J ends lost 3 bases and 4 bases, in that order; junction bases with no gene match: 3. Per germline, CDR1 SEHNR and CDR2 FQNEAQ (reference sequence). The CDR3 sequence is 14 residues long. The CDR3 region has the DNA TGTGCCAGCAGCTTTCGGACAGGATACAATGAGCAGTTCTTC. Translated: CASSFRTGYNEQFF.

The chain couples TRBV7-2 to TRBJ2-1; 7 bases are shared with TRBD2. The CDR3 is 15 amino acids. Germline lookup yields CDR1 SGHTA and CDR2 FQGNSA. After removal of 5 bases from V and 4 bases from J, the junction contained 8 bases not matched to a gene. The DNA of the CDR3 is TGTGCCAGCAGCGAAGAAGGGAGGGGTTACAATGAGCAGTTCTTC. Amino acid sequence: CASSEEGRGYNEQFF.

V is TRBV7-9 and J is TRBJ2-1, with D perhaps matching TRBD2 (5 bases). V was clipped by 6 bases and J by 1 base, with 10 bases between them. CDR3 size: 14 residues. CDR1 is SEHNR and CDR2 is FQNEAQ in the germline V gene (reference sequence). This CDR3 is CASSGRGSYNEQFF. DNA of the CDR3: TGTGCCAGCAGTGGGAGAGGATCCTACAATGAGCAGTTCTTC.

This clonotype was seen ten or more times. V and J are TRBV9 and TRBJ2-1; 7 bases fit TRBD2. CDR1 is SGDLS and CDR2 is YYNGEE in the germline V gene. Unmatched junction bases numbered 4, after V lost 0 bases and J lost 4 bases. This CDR3 has 15 residues. The CDR3 sequence: CASSVALAAYNEQFF. CDR3 coding DNA: TGTGCCAGCAGCGTAGCTCTAGCGGCGTACAATGAGCAGTTCTTC.

The chain links TRBV4-1 to TRBJ1-1; no clear D gene. V lost 4 bases and J lost 1, with 13 bases in between. The CDR3 totals 15 residues. Germline CDR1 reads MGHRA; CDR2 reads YSYEKL. CDR3 sequence reads: CASSPGEGKNTEAFF. CDR3 DNA sequence: TGCGCCAGCAGCCCCGGGGAGGGAAAGAACACTGAAGCTTTCTTT.

This clonotype was observed a few times. The rearrangement joins TRBV20-1 to TRBJ1-5; the D gene is possibly TRBD1 (6 bases). CDR1 and CDR2 (germline): DFQATT, SNEGSKA (reference sequence). The V end was cut by 3 bases, the J end by 7 bases, with 16 bases between. The length of the CDR3 is 14 residues. This chain's CDR3 is CSARDYRANQPQHF. Written as DNA, the CDR3 is TGCAGTGCTAGGGATTACAGGGCGAACCAGCCCCAGCATTTT.

The chain employs TRBV7-3 and TRBJ2-1, with 11 positions matching TRBD2. The CDR3 extends over 14 amino acids. The V gene end was trimmed by 5 bases and the J gene end by 8 bases; junction bases not matched to a gene: 5. In germline, CDR1 is SGHTA, CDR2 FQGTGA. The CDR3 sequence is CASSIAGGPYEQFF. The CDR3 bases are TGTGCCAGCAGCATAGCGGGAGGGCCCTATGAGCAGTTCTTC.

This clonotype was seen more than once but under ten times. The chain carries TRBV7-2 and TRBJ1-5; possibly TRBD1 for D (6 bases). Trimming pared 1 base from V and 5 bases from J, leaving 12 bases between. The CDR3 is made up of 15 amino acids. The V gene's germline CDR1 is SGHTA and CDR2 FQGNSA. The CDR3 protein is CASSLVPGGHQPQHF. The DNA for the CDR3 is TGTGCCAGCAGCTTAGTTCCGGGGGGCCATCAGCCCCAGCATTTT.

This rearrangement joins TRBV5-1 to TRBJ2-3; D is unresolved. Germline CDR1 reads SGHRS; CDR2 reads YFSETQ. V lost 2 bases and J lost 3, with 16 bases in between. The length of the CDR3 is 16 residues. This CDR3 is CASSFASTLGTDTQYF. In nucleotides, the CDR3 is TGCGCCAGCAGCTTTGCAAGTACATTGGGGACAGATACGCAGTATTTT.

This clonotype showed up many times. J is TRBJ2-7 and V is TRBV12-3 or TRBV12-4; possible D gene TRBD1, 6 bases. V lost 2 bases to trimming and J lost 0 bases, with 11 bases between them. This CDR3 spans 15 amino acids. CDR3 sequence (DNA): TGTGCCAGCAGTTTAAGGGGGTATAGCTCCTACGAGCAGTACTTC. This codes for CASSLRGYSSYEQYF.

V usage is TRBV11-1 and J usage is TRBJ1-3, with D possibly TRBD1 on 5 matching bases. V was cut by 3 bases and J by 2 bases, with 20 bases left in between. CDR1 and CDR2 from the germline V gene are SGHAT and FQDESV (reference sequence). The CDR3 is 18 amino acids. The CDR3 DNA reads as TGTGCCAGCAGCTTCCCAGACAACAGGCCTGGGACTGGAAACACCATATATTTT. Protein product: CASSFPDNRPGTGNTIYF.

This clonotype was observed a few times. CDR3 nucleotides: TGTGCCAGCTGTTGGACAGGACCCCAAGAGACCCAGTACTTC. It codes for CASCWTGPQETQYF. V gene TRBV2 combines with J gene TRBJ2-5, with 7 bases lining up with TRBD1. Trimming cost V 8 bases and J 1 base; bases outside gene matches: 7. Germline V gene data show CDR1 as SNHLY and CDR2 as FYNNEI. The CDR3 totals 14 residues.

This clonotype turned up a few times. This sequence joins TRBV10-3 and TRBJ2-7; 10 positions agree with TRBD2. The CDR3 runs to 16 residues. Germline assignment: CDR1 ENHRY and CDR2 SYGVKD. With 4 bases clipped from V and 0 bases from J, the junction kept 6 bases outside the gene matches. CDR3 amino acids: CAISVAGGPSSYEQYF. The CDR3 DNA follows: TGTGCCATCAGTGTAGCGGGGGGCCCCAGCTCCTACGAGCAGTACTTC.

The chain employs TRBV2 and TRBJ1-5, with 7 bases aligning to TRBD1. From germline, CDR1 is SNHLY and CDR2 FYNNEI. V gave up 10 bases and J gave up 1 base; unmatched junction bases: 10. The CDR3 sequence is 15 residues long. The CDR3 DNA sequence: TGTGCCACAGGGGGAAGTGAAGTCAGCAATCAGCCCCAGCATTTT. Protein sequence: CATGGSEVSNQPQHF.